This TCR beta chain was captured by sequencing in a study of cytomegalovirus exposure and HLA in healthy donors. Study results and limitations: HLA allele associations emerged for around 15,000 TCR beta sequences in a later analysis, at 0.05 false discovery rate. Fewer N-insertions than the roughly 630-donor mean were reportedly shown by an Asian-associated ancestry cluster in a later analysis.

The CDR3 spans 17 residues. CDR1 is SGDLS and CDR2 is YYNGEE in the germline V gene. With V trimmed by 0 bases and J by 4 bases, 7 bases remained unmatched. The PCR was carried out with 60 Vbeta primers and 13 Jbeta primers. TCRdb's copy holds only in-frame clones and misses some; the assay was immunoSEQ multiplex PCR. The sample holds under 200,000 clones, 55% to 70% seen once. In regard to this clone: The antigen is undetermined.

The chain links TRBV9 to TRBJ2-1, with TRBD1 matching over 10 bases. The sample was PBMCs. The source is a woman aged 35 to 49 in good health and CMV-seropositive. The CDR3 here is CASSVGARGQGYNEQFF. The CDR3, as DNA: TGTGCCAGCAGCGTAGGGGCTAGGGGACAGGGGTACAATGAGCAGTTCTTC.